Given below is one T cell receptor (beta chain) in context. No antigen is known for it. This entry is derived from a study of PD-1 blockade in classical Hodgkin lymphoma. Overall study context: Administration of nivolumab to patients was at 3 mg/kg intravenously every 2 weeks. Study results and caveats: Reports described newly diagnosed patients as having lower baseline TCR diversity than healthy donors.

Repertoires were generated with immunoSEQ multiplex PCR, while TCRdb's copy carries only in-frame clones and drops some. Of around 17,000 clones listed, about 61% are singletons. CDR3 length: 16 amino acids. Germline CDR1 is LNHDA and CDR2 is SQIVND (reference sequence). The J segment lost 2 bases and the V segment lost 2 bases, leaving 7 bases of the junction unmatched. Time point in this sample: cycle 4 day 1 (C4D1), after five to seven weeks of nivolumab. Every single patient, without exception, relapsed after autologous stem cell transplantation, and brentuximab vedotin exposure varied. Each best response was a complete response, a partial response or progressive disease.

Sequencing was performed on peripheral blood mononuclear cells (PBMCs), taken before the fourth cycle of nivolumab. The genes are TRBV19 and TRBJ2-7, with 9 nucleotides matching TRBD2. This TCR was sampled from a human donor with classical Hodgkin lymphoma. The CDR3 DNA reads TGTGCCAGTAGTATATGGCGGGAGGGCCTTACCTACGAGCAGTACTTC. This codes for CASSIWREGLTYEQYF. The whole variable domain, filled in from reference TRBV19 and TRBJ2-7, reads DGGITQSPKYLFRKEGQNVTLSCEQNLNHDAMYWYRQDPGQGLRLIYYSQIVNDFQKGDIAEGYSVSREKKESFPLTVTSAQKNPTAFYLCASSIWREGLTYEQYFGPGTRLTVT.